This T cell receptor beta chain was profiled in a study of PD-1 blockade in classical Hodgkin lymphoma. Regarding the study as a whole: Repertoires differed for reasons still undefined, possibly disease activity or prior therapy.

The V end lost 7 bases, the J end lost 5 bases, and 14 bases lay between the germline ends. The CDR3 has 13 residues. The germline CDR1 and CDR2 sequences are MNHNS and SASEGT. Each and every patient relapsed after autologous stem cell transplantation, and patients got differing brentuximab vedotin exposure. Method: immunoSEQ multiplex PCR; TCRdb's copy keeps in-frame clones and lacks some. The data contain about 24,000 clones, roughly 80% of them seen just once; the ten biggest clones take up nearly 8%. In the case of this clone: Its antigen is not known.

The J gene is TRBJ1-2, the V gene TRBV6-1; maybe TRBD1 (6 bases). The sample was peripheral blood mononuclear cells (PBMCs), taken before the second cycle of nivolumab. The sequence was collected from a human donor with classical Hodgkin lymphoma. The CDR3 protein is CASKPHRDYGYTF. CDR3 sequence (DNA): TGTGCCAGCAAACCCCACAGGGATTATGGCTACACCTTC.